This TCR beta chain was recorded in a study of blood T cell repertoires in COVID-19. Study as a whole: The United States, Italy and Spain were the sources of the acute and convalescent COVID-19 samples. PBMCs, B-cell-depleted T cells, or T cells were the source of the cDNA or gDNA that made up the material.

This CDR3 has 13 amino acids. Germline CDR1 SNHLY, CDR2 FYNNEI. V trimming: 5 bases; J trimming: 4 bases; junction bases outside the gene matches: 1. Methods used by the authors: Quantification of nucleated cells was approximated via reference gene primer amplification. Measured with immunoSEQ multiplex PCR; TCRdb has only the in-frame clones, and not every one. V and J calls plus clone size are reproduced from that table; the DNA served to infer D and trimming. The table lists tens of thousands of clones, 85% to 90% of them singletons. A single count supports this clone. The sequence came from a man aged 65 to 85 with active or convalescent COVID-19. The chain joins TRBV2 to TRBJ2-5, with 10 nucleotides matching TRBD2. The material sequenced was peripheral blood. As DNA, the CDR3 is TGTGCCAGCAGTAGCGGGAGGGGAGAGACCCAGTACTTC. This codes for CASSSGRGETQYF.